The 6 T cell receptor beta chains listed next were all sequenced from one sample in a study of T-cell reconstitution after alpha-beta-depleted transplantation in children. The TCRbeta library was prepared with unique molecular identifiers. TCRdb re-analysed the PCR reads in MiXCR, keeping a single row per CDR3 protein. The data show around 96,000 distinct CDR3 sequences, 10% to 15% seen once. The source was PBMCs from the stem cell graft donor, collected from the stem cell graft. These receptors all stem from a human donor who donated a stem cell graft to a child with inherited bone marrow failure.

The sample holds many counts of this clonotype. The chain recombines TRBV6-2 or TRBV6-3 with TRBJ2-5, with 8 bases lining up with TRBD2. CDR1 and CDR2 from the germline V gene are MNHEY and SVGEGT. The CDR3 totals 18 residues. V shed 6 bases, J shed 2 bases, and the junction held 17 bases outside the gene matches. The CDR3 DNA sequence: TGTGCCAGCAGCCCCCTTAGGAGACCGGGAGGGGGTCAAGAGACCCAGTACTTC. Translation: CASSPLRRPGGGQETQYF.

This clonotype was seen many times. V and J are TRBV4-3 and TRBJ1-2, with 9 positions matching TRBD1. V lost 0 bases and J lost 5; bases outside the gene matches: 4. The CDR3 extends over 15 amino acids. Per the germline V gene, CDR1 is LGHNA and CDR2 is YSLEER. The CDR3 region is CASSQDNRGPYGYTF. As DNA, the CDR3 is TGCGCCAGCAGCCAAGATAACAGGGGGCCATATGGCTACACCTTC.

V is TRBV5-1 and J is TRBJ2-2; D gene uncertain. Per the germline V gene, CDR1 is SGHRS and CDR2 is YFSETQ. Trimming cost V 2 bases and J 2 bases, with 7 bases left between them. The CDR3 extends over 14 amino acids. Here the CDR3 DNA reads TGCGCCAGCAGCTTCGACGCCAACACCGGGGAGCTGTTTTTT. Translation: CASSFDANTGELFF.

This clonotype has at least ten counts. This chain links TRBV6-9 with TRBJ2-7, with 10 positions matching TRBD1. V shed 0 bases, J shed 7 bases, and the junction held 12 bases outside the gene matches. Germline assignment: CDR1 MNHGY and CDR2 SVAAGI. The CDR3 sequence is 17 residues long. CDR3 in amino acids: CASSYSVPGQGSREQYF. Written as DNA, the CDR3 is TGTGCCAGCAGTTATTCGGTTCCGGGACAGGGGAGTAGGGAGCAGTACTTC.

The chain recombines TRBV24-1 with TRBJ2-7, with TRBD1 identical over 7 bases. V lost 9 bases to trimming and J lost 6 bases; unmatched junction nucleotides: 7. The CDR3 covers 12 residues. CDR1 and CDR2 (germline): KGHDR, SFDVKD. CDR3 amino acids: CATATGESEQYF. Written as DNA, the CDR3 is TGTGCCACCGCAACAGGGGAGTCCGAGCAGTACTTC.

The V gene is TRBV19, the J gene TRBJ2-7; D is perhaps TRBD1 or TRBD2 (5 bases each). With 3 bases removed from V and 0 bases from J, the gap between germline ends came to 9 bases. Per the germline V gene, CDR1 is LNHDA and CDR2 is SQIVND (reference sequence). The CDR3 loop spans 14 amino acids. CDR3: CASSMFGASYEQYF. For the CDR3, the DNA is TGTGCCAGTAGTATGTTCGGGGCCTCCTACGAGCAGTACTTC.